The entry below gives a single T cell receptor (beta chain) sequence along with its context. The source of the sample is a study of Graves' ophthalmopathy and Graves' hyperthyroidism. The V and J ends lost 2 bases and 6 bases respectively, with 10 bases between them. The CDR3 consists of 14 residues. The germline CDR1 and CDR2 sequences are ENHRY and SYGVKD. RNA transcripts were the source from which TCR beta CDR3 regions were amplified. Following a first-round RT-PCR that used HTBI primers, a second-round multiplex PCR was carried out. TCRdb processed the multiplex PCR reads anew with MiXCR; each CDR3 protein has one entry. Among around 1.1 million distinct CDR3 sequences listed, 36% were seen once.

This sequence was found in an adult man with Graves' hyperthyroidism. The sequenced material came from peripheral blood or thyroid tissue (not recorded which). The rearrangement uses TRBV10-3 and TRBJ1-4; the D gene is possibly TRBD1 (5 bases). CDR3 protein: CAISEAGRDEKLFF. CDR3 DNA sequence: TGTGCCATCAGTGAGGCAGGGCGGGATGAAAAACTGTTTTTT.